This record concerns one T cell receptor (beta chain) sequence. The data were produced by immunoSEQ multiplex PCR, yet TCRdb's version contains in-frame clones alone and is incomplete. The sample has about 1 million clones, approximately 70% seen once; the top ten hold approximately 1.5%. With 6 bases removed from V and 0 bases from J, the gap between germline ends came to 11 bases. Germline CDR1 and CDR2: SEHNR and FQNEAQ (reference sequence). The CDR3 runs 14 residues. This sample stems from a study of shared clonotypes between healthy human individuals. The source of this sequence is a man between 18 and 35 years old in good health. The chain uses TRBV7-9 and TRBJ1-1; no clear D gene. Source material: memory CD4+ T cells sorted from blood. Subset in this sample: CD45RA-negative fraction. The chain's CDR3 is CASSPDRVNTEAFF. The CDR3 DNA sequence: TGTGCCAGCAGTCCGGACCGCGTGAACACTGAAGCTTTCTTT.